This passage covers 21 T cell receptor beta chains from one sample sequenced in a study of identical twins. TCRdb reanalysed the 5' RACE reads using MiXCR and keeps one entry per CDR3 protein. Of about 720,000 distinct CDR3 sequences listed, approximately 18% are singletons. These records were also assigned to another study, of T cells expressing NK-cell markers.

Sequencing was carried out using PBMCs. The receptor source for this set is a woman in her late teens or twenties in good health.

This clonotype was detected a few times. The chain couples TRBV12-3 or TRBV12-4 to TRBJ1-1, with 9 positions matching TRBD1. V shed 6 bases and J 7 bases; nucleotides not matched to a gene: 6. This CDR3 spans 13 amino acids. The CDR3 sequence is CASRGQGRGEAFF. The DNA of the CDR3 is TGTGCCAGCAGGGGACAGGGTCGTGGTGAAGCTTTCTTT.

V is TRBV5-1 and J is TRBJ1-1; possible D gene TRBD1, 5 bases. This CDR3 has 15 residues. Germline V gives CDR1 SGHRS, CDR2 YFSETQ. Trimming took off 2 bases at V and 0 bases at J, with 11 bases between the two ends. The chain's CDR3 is CASSFMGPVNTEAFF. In DNA form, the CDR3 reads TGCGCCAGCAGCTTTATGGGACCCGTGAACACTGAAGCTTTCTTT.

This chain links TRBV11-3 with TRBJ2-5, with D possibly matching TRBD1 (6 bases). The length of the CDR3 is 14 residues. Germline lookup yields CDR1 SGHNT and CDR2 YENEEA. Between the trimmed V and J ends, which lost 4 bases and 3 bases, there was a span of 12 bases. This CDR3 is CASSYIGGKETQYF. The CDR3 DNA reads as TGTGCCAGCAGCTACATAGGGGGAAAAGAGACCCAGTACTTC.

The rearrangement links TRBV5-5 to TRBJ1-1, with TRBD1 matching over 8 bases. Germline CDR1 is SGHKS and CDR2 is YYEKEE (reference sequence). The junction had 9 bases not matched to a gene; V was cut back by 0 bases and J by 5 bases. The CDR3 length is 16 residues. The CDR3 loop reads CASSLAGQGARTEAFF. The CDR3 DNA follows: TGTGCCAGCAGCTTGGCGGGGCAGGGGGCTCGGACTGAAGCTTTCTTT.

This clonotype came up a few times. The CDR3 spells CSARESYLGLAGGPNNEQFF. CDR3 DNA: TGCAGTGCTAGAGAAAGCTACCTAGGACTAGCGGGAGGACCGAACAATGAGCAGTTCTTC. V and J are TRBV20-1 and TRBJ2-1, with 14 positions matching TRBD2. The trim removed 0 bases at V and 5 bases at J, leaving 15 bases unmatched. The CDR3 runs to 20 residues. CDR1 DFQATT and CDR2 SNEGSKA come from the germline V gene (reference sequence).

This clonotype was picked up a small number of times. CDR3 protein: CASSELAGGDTQYF. CDR3 DNA sequence: TGTGCCAGCAGTGAATTAGCGGGAGGAGATACGCAGTATTTT. This sequence joins TRBV6-1 and TRBJ2-3; 10 nucleotides align to TRBD2. With V trimmed by 2 bases and J by 5 bases, 1 base remained unmatched. Germline V gene lookup returns CDR1 MNHNS and CDR2 SASEGT. The length of the CDR3 is 14 residues.

This chain links TRBV13 with TRBJ2-5; perhaps TRBD2 as D (6 bases). The ends were cut back, 7 bases at V and 4 bases at J, with 13 bases in the middle. CDR3 length equals 13 residues. Germline values: CDR1 PRHDT, CDR2 FYEKMQ (reference sequence). CDR3 in amino acids: CASTIWGGETQYF. The DNA of the CDR3 is TGTGCCAGCACAATATGGGGAGGAGAGACCCAGTACTTC.

V gene TRBV7-9 combines with J gene TRBJ2-3; 7 positions agree with TRBD1. Trimming took 5 bases from V and 3 from J; bases not matched to a gene: 8. Germline CDR1 reads SEHNR; CDR2 reads FQNEAQ (reference sequence). CDR3 length: 15 residues. CDR3 in DNA: TGTGCCAGCAGCGTGTCCGGGACAGCTACAGATACGCAGTATTTT. Amino acid sequence: CASSVSGTATDTQYF.

This clonotype has just a few counts. The gene calls are TRBV5-6 and TRBJ2-5; D is perhaps TRBD2 (6 bases). Trimming cost V 1 base and J 1 base, with 14 bases left between them. Germline lookup yields CDR1 SGHDT and CDR2 YYEEEE. The CDR3 totals 16 residues. CDR3 bases: TGTGCCAGCAGCTTGTGGGGACTCGACCTCCAAGAGACCCAGTACTTC. Amino acids: CASSLWGLDLQETQYF. The complete variable domain, with remaining parts taken from reference TRBV5-6 and TRBJ2-5, reads DAGVTQSPTHLIKTRGQQVTLRCSPKSGHDTVSWYQQALGQGPQFIFQYYEEEERQRGNFPDRFSGHQFPNYSSELNVNALLLGDSALYLCASSLWGLDLQETQYFGPGTRLLVL.

The chain has TRBV20-1 and TRBJ2-7; the D is unclear. CDR3 length: 11 amino acids. From germline, CDR1 is DFQATT and CDR2 SNEGSKA (reference sequence). V lost 4 bases, J lost 3 bases, and 7 bases lay in between. The CDR3 coding sequence is TGCAGTGCTACACATATCTACGAGCAGTACTTC. It encodes CSATHIYEQYF.

This clonotype was recorded at least ten times. The V gene is TRBV5-4, the J gene TRBJ1-1; a possible D gene is TRBD1 (5 bases). The CDR3 is 19 residues long. The germline V gene has CDR1 SGHNT and CDR2 YYREEE (reference sequence). Trimming removed 1 base from V and 3 bases from J, with 25 bases in between. CDR3 region: CASSLQEVIRAVWHTEAFF. The CDR3 DNA follows: TGTGCCAGCAGCTTGCAAGAAGTAATCAGGGCTGTTTGGCACACTGAAGCTTTCTTT. The variable domain in full, with the rest retrieved from reference TRBV5-4 and TRBJ1-1, is ETGVTQSPTHLIKTRGQQVTLRCSSQSGHNTVSWYQQALGQGPQFIFQYYREEENGRGNFPPRFSGLQFPNYSSELNVNALELDDSALYLCASSLQEVIRAVWHTEAFFGQGTRLTVV.

V and J are TRBV12-3 or TRBV12-4 and TRBJ1-1; 8 bases map to TRBD1. J was trimmed by 3 bases and V by 0 bases; bases with no gene match: 3. CDR3 length: 15 amino acids. CDR3 DNA: TGTGCCAGCAGTTTAGCTAGACAGGGGTACACTGAAGCTTTCTTT. Translating gives CASSLARQGYTEAFF.

This chain joins TRBV12-3 or TRBV12-4 and TRBJ2-3; 7 bases match TRBD1. There are 16 residues in the CDR3. The trim removed 3 bases at V and 0 bases at J, leaving 6 bases unmatched. The CDR3 DNA sequence: TGTGCCAGCAGTTTTCGACAGGGCTCTAGCACAGATACGCAGTATTTT. Amino acids: CASSFRQGSSTDTQYF.

This CDR3 is CATSDPPIAAETQYF. In nucleotides, the CDR3 is TGTGCCACCAGTGATCCCCCAATAGCCGCCGAGACCCAGTACTTC. The V gene is TRBV24-1, the J gene TRBJ2-5; D gene unclear. Per germline, CDR1 KGHDR and CDR2 SFDVKD. With 3 bases removed from V and 5 bases from J, the gap between germline ends came to 15 bases. The CDR3 loop spans 15 amino acids.

This clonotype occurred many times. The chain uses TRBV12-3 or TRBV12-4 and TRBJ1-5, with D hard to call. Trimming stripped 5 bases from V and 4 bases from J, with 12 bases between. This CDR3 has 14 amino acids. The CDR3 here is CASSETRSNQPQHF. The DNA of the CDR3 is TGTGCCAGCAGTGAAACCCGTAGTAATCAGCCCCAGCATTTT.

V usage is TRBV20-1 and J usage is TRBJ2-3; D is perhaps TRBD1 (5 bases). Germline V gene data show CDR1 as DFQATT and CDR2 as SNEGSKA (reference sequence). The CDR3 runs 12 residues. Trimming took 8 bases from V and 2 from J, leaving 11 bases between them. The CDR3 sequence is CSTGWLTDTQYF. DNA for the CDR3: TGCAGTACAGGTTGGCTCACAGATACGCAGTATTTT.

This clonotype was counted between two and nine times. The chain is built from TRBV12-3 or TRBV12-4 and TRBJ2-7; D may be TRBD2 (6 bases). This CDR3 has 15 residues. Between the trimmed V and J ends, which lost 3 bases and 5 bases, there was a span of 17 bases. The CDR3 region is CASSFRQKGRNEQYF. CDR3 nucleotides: TGTGCCAGCAGTTTTCGGCAGAAGGGGAGGAACGAGCAGTACTTC.

This clonotype appeared a few times. The V call is TRBV12-3 or TRBV12-4, the J call TRBJ1-6, with D perhaps TRBD1 (5 bases). The CDR3 covers 12 residues. Between the trimmed V and J ends, which lost 2 bases and 13 bases, there was a span of 9 bases. Here the CDR3 reads CASSLWGTPLHF. CDR3 bases: TGTGCCAGCAGTTTATGGGGGACGCCCCTCCACTTT.

V is TRBV6-2 or TRBV6-3 and J is TRBJ1-5; tentatively, D is TRBD1 (6 bases). This CDR3 has 14 amino acids. Germline lookup yields CDR1 MNHEY and CDR2 SVGEGT. V dropped 6 bases and J dropped 5 bases, with 14 bases sitting between them. CDR3 in DNA: TGTGCCAGCAGCCTAACACAGGGATATCAGCCCCAGCATTTT. It specifies CASSLTQGYQPQHF.

The genes are TRBV7-8 and TRBJ2-7; 10 bases are shared with TRBD1. CDR3 length: 14 amino acids. The V gene's germline CDR1 is SGHVS and CDR2 FQNEAQ. V dropped 3 bases and J dropped 7; count of bases not matched to a gene: 6. The CDR3 is CASSLWTGGWEQYF. The CDR3 region has the DNA TGTGCCAGCAGCTTGTGGACAGGGGGTTGGGAGCAGTACTTC.

This clonotype was seen a few times. The chain has TRBV5-1 and TRBJ1-1; D unresolved. Germline V gene lookup returns CDR1 SGHRS and CDR2 YFSETQ. This CDR3 comprises 13 residues. The V end lost 7 bases, the J end lost 0 bases, and 10 bases lay between the germline ends. The CDR3 loop is CASHTPMNTEAFF. The CDR3 bases are TGCGCCAGCCACACCCCGATGAACACTGAAGCTTTCTTT.